A single sample is the source of the 8 T cell receptor beta chains below, sequenced in a study of blood T cells in healthy people across ages. For the second PCR, which ran for roughly 6 to 12 cycles, a sample-barcoded 5' primer and a J-beta primer mix were used. TCRdb re-called the 5' RACE reads through MiXCR, storing one row per CDR3 protein. This sample has about 1.7 million distinct CDR3 sequences, with approximately 30% found just once. The sample taken for sequencing was blood. The source is a woman aged 25 to 39 in good health.

This clonotype has just a few counts. V gene TRBV2 combines with J gene TRBJ1-2; no clear D. Germline CDR1 and CDR2: SNHLY and FYNNEI. V lost 4 bases, J lost 4 bases, and 7 bases lay in between. This CDR3 spans 12 amino acids. Here the CDR3 DNA reads TGTGCCAGCAGTGCTGACGGCTATGGCTACACCTTC. It encodes CASSADGYGYTF.

This clonotype was seen more than once but under ten times. This chain joins TRBV20-1 and TRBJ2-1, with D possibly matching TRBD1 (5 bases). Germline V CDR1 and CDR2: DFQATT, SNEGSKA (reference sequence). This CDR3 comprises 11 residues. The CDR3 bases are TGCGGGGCTTACCGATATAATGAGCAGTTCTTC. Amino acids: CGAYRYNEQFF.

As for this clonotype: A single base separates this from a much larger clone, so it may be a read error. The genes are TRBV5-4 and TRBJ2-4; D unclear. CDR1 SGHNT and CDR2 YYREEE come from the germline V gene (reference sequence). The CDR3 totals 16 residues. The CDR3 nucleotides read TGTGCCAGCAGCTTGGCTCCTCAGCAGGCCAAAGACATTCAGTACTTC. Translation gives CASSLAPQQAKDIQYF.

With respect to this clonotype: This likely comes from a read error, as the CDR3 has no conserved phenylalanine or tryptophan at its end. The DNA is left out, because the CDR3 cannot be placed on it with certainty; the CDR3 is given as TCRdb lists it. The J gene is TRBJ2-5, the V gene TRBV11-2; the table assigns TRBD1, which was not confirmed against the DNA. Germline assignment: CDR1 SGHAT and CDR2 FQNNGV. 15 amino acids form the CDR3, both terminal residues included. CDR3 in amino acids: CASSLGDRVARPSTS.

This clonotype was seen a few times. The CDR3 here is CASSFFSGVINNEQFF. Here the CDR3 DNA reads TGCGCCAGCAGCTTCTTTAGCGGGGTGATCAACAATGAGCAGTTCTTC. This chain uses TRBV5-1 with TRBJ2-1; 8 positions match TRBD2. After removal of 2 bases from V and 5 bases from J, the junction contained 9 bases not matched to a gene. This CDR3 comprises 16 residues. The germline gives CDR1 SGHRS, CDR2 YFSETQ. Full variable domain (outside the CDR3, taken from reference TRBV5-1 and TRBJ2-1): KAGVTQTPRYLIKTRGQQVTLSCSPISGHRSVSWYQQTPGQGLQFLFEYFSETQRNKGNFPGRFSGRQFSNSRSEMNVSTLELGDSALYLCASSFFSGVINNEQFFGPGTRLTVL.

The rearrangement joins TRBV2 to TRBJ2-1; TRBD1 agrees at 9 bases. The germline gives CDR1 SNHLY, CDR2 FYNNEI. V was pared by 4 bases and J by 4 bases, with 14 bases of the junction left unmatched. The length of the CDR3 is 18 residues. The CDR3 loop reads CASSGGTGGTDSYNEQFF. The CDR3 DNA is TGTGCCAGCAGTGGTGGAACAGGGGGCACCGATTCATACAATGAGCAGTTCTTC.

This chain links TRBV6-1 with TRBJ2-2; TRBD1 or TRBD2 may be the D gene (5 bases each). CDR1 is MNHNS, CDR2 SASEGT, per germline. The length of the CDR3 is 13 residues. V lost 2 bases and J lost 7, with 8 bases in between. The CDR3 spells CASSERGYGELFF. CDR3 DNA: TGTGCCAGCAGTGAACGGGGCTACGGGGAGCTGTTTTTT.

This clonotype was seen only a few times. This chain uses TRBV7-2 with TRBJ1-2, with D uncertain. The germline V and J ends were trimmed by 4 bases and 5 bases, with 14 bases remaining between them. Germline lookup yields CDR1 SGHTA and CDR2 FQGNSA. The CDR3 totals 14 residues. CDR3 sequence (DNA): TGTGCCAGCAGCTCAGCGAGCCCAATTTATGGCTACACCTTC. Protein: CASSSASPIYGYTF.